The 28 T cell receptor beta chains below all came from one sample that was sequenced in a study of T cell clonality in common variable immunodeficiency (dated by TCRdb to 2015 to 2017). Findings and caveats that apply to the study as a whole: Fewer deletions and N-nucleotide insertions were reportedly observed in CVID TCRbeta sequences, and highly modified clones with 13 or more V deletions were reportedly absent from CVID TCRbeta sequences.

The library came from the immunoSEQ multiplex PCR assay. The clones in this table, taken by TCRdb from immuneACCESS, are in-frame only. Not every clone is retained; where verified, under half of the shortfall comes from an unresolved V gene, and the cause of the rest is unknown. This sample has roughly 40,000 clones in the table, none counted a single time. Roughly 6% of the sample belongs to the ten largest clones. No antigens are known for them. Sequenced sample: peripheral blood mononuclear cells. The origin of the receptors is a human donor with common variable immunodeficiency.

This clone was observed many times. The missing CDR3 end, 3 residues past where the read stops, is filled in from the germline J gene. The chain couples TRBV11-3 to TRBJ1-1; possible D gene TRBD1, 5 bases. In germline, CDR1 is SGHNT, CDR2 YENEEA. This CDR3 spans 13 amino acids. Trimming cost V 3 bases and J 5 bases, with 10 bases left between them. The CDR3 DNA, read in part, is TGTGCCAGCAGCTTCGCAGGGCAAACTGAA. Translated, it gives CASSFAGQTE. The whole CDR3 reads CASSFAGQTEAFF.

The table lists this clone with many counts. The CDR3: CASSKTGRGGEQYF. The part of the CDR3 DNA that was read is TGTGCCAGTAGTAAGACAGGGAGAGGAGGCGAG. The gene calls are TRBV19 and TRBJ2-7; the match to TRBD1 covers 7 bases. The read is 3 residues too short to cover the CDR3 end, so that end is filled in from the germline J gene. The CDR3 is 14 amino acids. Trimming took 4 bases from V and 6 from J; bases not matched to a gene: 9. The germline CDR1 and CDR2 sequences are LNHDA and SQIVND (reference sequence).

This clone appeared many times. The CDR3 end lies 3 residues beyond the end of the read and is filled in from the germline J gene. The genes are TRBV12-3 or TRBV12-4 and TRBJ2-7; D is perhaps TRBD1 (6 bases). There are 14 residues in the CDR3. V was cut by 4 bases and J by 2 bases, with 12 bases left in between. The part of the CDR3 DNA that was read is TGTGCCAGCAGTTCACTCAGGGGCCCCTACGAG. It yields the protein CASSSLRGPYE. The CDR3 in full is CASSSLRGPYEQYF.

To note about this clone: The read ends 3 residues before the CDR3 terminus; that terminus is restored from the germline J gene. This chain joins TRBV20-1 and TRBJ1-6, with TRBD1 matching 7 bases. V trimming: 6 bases; J trimming: 9 bases; junction bases outside the gene matches: 11. The CDR3 is made up of 14 amino acids. CDR1 DFQATT and CDR2 SNEGSKA come from the germline V gene (reference sequence). CDR3 in amino acids: CSAVGTEGGSPLHF. Incomplete CDR3 DNA: TGCAGTGCCGTAGGGACAGAAGGAGGTTCACCC.

With respect to this clone: The observed sequence ends 3 residues before the CDR3 terminus, with the missing tail filled in from the germline J gene. The chain joins TRBV7-8 to TRBJ2-2; D is perhaps TRBD2 (5 bases). The V gene lost 1 base and the J gene lost 1 base, with 7 bases spanning the gap. Looked up from germline, CDR1 is SGHVS and CDR2 is FQNEAQ. The CDR3 totals 15 residues. The CDR3 sequence: CASSLVRGNTGELFF. The CDR3 bases that were read are TGTGCCAGCAGCTTAGTTCGGGGGAACACCGGGGAG.

The sample holds many counts of this clone. The CDR3 is cut off 3 residues early in the read; its end comes from the germline J gene. The rearrangement links TRBV2 to TRBJ2-7; 9 nucleotides agree with TRBD2. The CDR3 extends over 15 amino acids. Germline CDR1 and CDR2: SNHLY and FYNNEI. J gave up 5 bases and V 6 bases, and 11 bases lay outside the gene matches. The CDR3 bases that were read are TGTGCCAGCAGAGAGAATGCCGGGACTAGCCACGAG. Translation gives CASRENAGTSHE. From start to end, the CDR3 is CASRENAGTSHEQYF.

In this sample, this clone turned up a few times. Sequencing ends 3 residues short of the CDR3 end; the germline J gene provides the rest. The chain employs TRBV2 and TRBJ1-1, with 7 bases that match TRBD1. CDR1 is SNHLY, CDR2 FYNNEI, per germline. The CDR3 consists of 15 residues. Trimming at V came to 6 bases and at J to 6 bases, leaving 13 bases not matched to a gene. The CDR3 reads CASRPTSGQSAEAFF. The part of the CDR3 DNA that was read is TGTGCCAGCAGGCCTACCTCGGGACAGTCGGCTGAA.

The sample holds many counts of this clone. The CDR3 reads CASSPSGATNEKLFF. The DNA read from the CDR3 is TGTGCCAGCTCCCCGTCAGGGGCAACTAATGAAAAA. The chain carries TRBV18 and TRBJ1-4, with TRBD1 as a possible D gene (6 bases). The read finishes 3 residues shy of the CDR3 end, and the germline J gene is used to complete it. The germline V gene has CDR1 KGHSH and CDR2 LQKENI. The CDR3 is 15 residues long. Trimming stripped 6 bases from V and 0 bases from J, with 11 bases between.

A word on this clone: The read ends 3 residues before the CDR3 terminus; that terminus is restored from the germline J gene. This chain uses TRBV19 with TRBJ1-1, with 9 bases fitting TRBD1. The germline gives CDR1 LNHDA, CDR2 SQIVND (reference sequence). CDR3 length: 13 residues. V shed 6 bases and J 5 bases; nucleotides not matched to a gene: 4. CDR3 sequence reads: CASRVTGGTEAFF. CDR3 DNA (partial): TGTGCCAGTAGAGTGACAGGGGGAACTGAA.

This clone was recorded at least ten times. Read data end 3 residues before the CDR3 end; the end is taken from the germline J gene. This chain connects TRBV5-1 to TRBJ1-4; TRBD1 aligns across 8 bases. Trimming cost V 0 bases and J 8 bases; bases outside gene matches: 6. From germline, CDR1 is SGHRS and CDR2 YFSETQ. The CDR3 is made up of 15 amino acids. CDR3 bases read: TGCGCCAGCAGCTTGGGGGACAGGCCGGGGGAAAAA. Translating it yields CASSLGDRPGEK. The CDR3, in full, reads CASSLGDRPGEKLFF.

Only a few counts were recorded for this clone. The sequence runs out 3 residues before the end of the CDR3; the remainder is reconstructed from the germline J gene. The V and J genes are TRBV30 and TRBJ1-6; the D is unclear. The CDR3 sequence is 13 residues long. In germline, CDR1 is GTSNPN, CDR2 SVGIG (reference sequence). Trimming pared 3 bases from V and 8 bases from J, leaving 11 bases between. CDR3 sequence reads: CAWSATSDSPLHF. CDR3 DNA, as far as it was read: TGTGCCTGGAGCGCAACCTCAGATTCACCC.

This clone came up a few times. The read comes to an end 3 residues before the CDR3 does, leaving the germline J gene to fill in the end. The chain couples TRBV7-2 to TRBJ2-7, with D hard to call. The CDR3 runs to 12 residues. Trimming removed 0 bases at V and 6 bases at J, with 6 bases between. Germline CDR1 SGHTA, CDR2 FQGNSA. This CDR3 is CASSLARIEQYF. The CDR3 DNA, read in part, is TGTGCCAGCAGCTTAGCTAGAATCGAG.

This clone has a handful of counts. The CDR3 end is not reached by the read, which stops 3 residues before it; the germline J gene fills it in. This chain uses TRBV7-9 with TRBJ1-5; D is uncertain. Germline loops: CDR1 SEHNR, CDR2 FQNEAQ (reference sequence). This CDR3 contains 12 residues. Trimming cost V 5 bases and J 7 bases, with 9 bases left between them. The CDR3 bases that were read are TGTGCCAGCAGCGTAGACTCGCAGCCC. It encodes CASSVDSQP. The entire CDR3 is CASSVDSQPQHF.

There are many counts of this clone. The read ends 3 residues early relative to the CDR3; the germline J gene fills the gap. This sequence joins TRBV5-1 and TRBJ2-3; the D is unclear. This CDR3 is built from 14 residues. V shed 0 bases and J shed 1 base, with 6 bases lying between them. Germline V gene sequence: CDR1 SGHRS, CDR2 YFSETQ. CDR3: CASSLEARTDTQYF. CDR3 DNA, as far as it was read: TGCGCCAGCAGCTTGGAGGCTCGCACAGATACG.

About this clone itself: The CDR3 is cut off 3 residues early in the read; its end comes from the germline J gene. Different DNA sequences within this sample yield the same CDR3. The rearrangement links TRBV7-9 to TRBJ2-5, with a tentative D call TRBD2 (6 bases). Germline assignment: CDR1 SEHNR and CDR2 FQNEAQ (reference sequence). Trimming shortened V by 4 bases and J by 1 base, and 10 bases separated the two germline ends. This CDR3 contains 14 residues. CDR3 loop: CASSSWTTQETQYF. CDR3 DNA (partial): TGTGCCAGCAGCTCTTGGACTACCCAAGAGACC.

In regard to this clone: The read stops 3 residues short of the end of the CDR3; the missing end is completed from the germline J gene. This chain uses TRBV30 with TRBJ1-2; D remains unclear. Germline V gene data show CDR1 as GTSNPN and CDR2 as SVGIG (reference sequence). Between the trimmed V and J ends, which lost 4 bases and 3 bases, there was a span of 15 bases. The CDR3 spans 14 residues. The sequenced CDR3 bases are TGTGCCTGGACGGCAGGAGCTAAATACTATGGC. It is translated as CAWTAGAKYYG. The complete CDR3 sequence is CAWTAGAKYYGYTF.

About this clone: The read is 3 residues too short to cover the CDR3 end, so that end is filled in from the germline J gene. This rearrangement joins TRBV7-3 to TRBJ1-5; D remains unclear. Per the germline V gene, CDR1 is SGHTA and CDR2 is FQGTGA. Trimming took off 8 bases at V and 0 bases at J, with 17 bases between the two ends. The CDR3 loop spans 16 amino acids. This chain's CDR3 is CASGPVEPYSNQPQHF. The covered CDR3 bases are TGTGCCAGCGGTCCGGTCGAACCTTATAGCAATCAGCCC.

This clone has a count of ten or more. The DNA ends 3 residues before the CDR3 does, and the rest of the CDR3 is filled in from the germline J gene. This sequence joins TRBV29-1 and TRBJ1-3; D call uncertain. Per the germline V gene, CDR1 is SQVTM and CDR2 is ANQGSEA. CDR3 length: 13 amino acids. With 3 bases removed from V and 3 bases from J, the gap between germline ends came to 9 bases. The part of the CDR3 DNA that was read is TGCAGCGTTGAGTCCACTCTTGGAAACACC. It codes for CSVESTLGNT. The full CDR3 sequence reads CSVESTLGNTIYF.

The CDR3 spells CASSLSQGAAYEQYF. Incomplete CDR3 DNA: TGTGCCAGCAGCTTATCGCAGGGGGCAGCCTACGAG. This sequence joins TRBV11-2 and TRBJ2-7; 8 bases match TRBD1. The read terminates 3 residues before the CDR3 end, so the remaining end is supplied by the germline J gene. With V trimmed by 2 bases and J by 2 bases, 5 bases remained unmatched. Germline V lookup: CDR1 SGHAT, CDR2 FQNNGV. The CDR3 consists of 15 residues.

This clone was found a few times. The DNA ends 3 residues before the CDR3 does, and the rest of the CDR3 is filled in from the germline J gene. The chain uses TRBV7-8 and TRBJ2-5; 10 positions match TRBD2. Germline V gene sequence: CDR1 SGHVS, CDR2 FQNEAQ. Trimming removed 1 base from V and 4 bases from J; junction bases left unmatched: 3. The length of the CDR3 is 15 residues. CDR3 loop: CASSLGIAGGETQYF. Partial CDR3 DNA: TGTGCCAGCAGCTTAGGTATAGCGGGAGGAGAGACC. The full variable domain, in which reference TRBV7-8 and TRBJ2-5 provide the parts outside the CDR3, is GAGVSQSPRYKVAKRGQDVALRCDPISGHVSLFWYQQALGQGPEFLTYFQNEAQLDKSGLPSDRFFAERPEGSVSTLKIQRTQQEDSAVYLCASSLGIAGGETQYFGPGTRLLVL.

This clone appeared many times. The CDR3 is cut off 3 residues early in the read; its end comes from the germline J gene. The chain employs TRBV5-1 and TRBJ2-7; D gene unclear. Looked up from germline, CDR1 is SGHRS and CDR2 is YFSETQ. The CDR3 has 18 residues. V shed 0 bases and J shed 1 base, with 20 bases lying between them. The CDR3: CASSLDAGANQRSYEQYF. The DNA read from the CDR3 is TGCGCCAGCAGCTTGGATGCAGGCGCCAACCAAAGATCCTACGAG. The variable domain in full, with the rest retrieved from reference TRBV5-1 and TRBJ2-7, is KAGVTQTPRYLIKTRGQQVTLSCSPISGHRSVSWYQQTPGQGLQFLFEYFSETQRNKGNFPGRFSGRQFSNSRSEMNVSTLELGDSALYLCASSLDAGANQRSYEQYFGPGTRLTVT.

The sample holds a few counts of this clone. Coverage ceases 3 residues before the CDR3 finishes, and the germline J gene fills in the end. The V and J genes are TRBV19 and TRBJ2-7; D might be TRBD2 (6 bases). The ends were cut back, 6 bases at V and 1 base at J, with 10 bases in the middle. Germline loops: CDR1 LNHDA, CDR2 SQIVND (reference sequence). CDR3 length: 13 amino acids. The sequenced CDR3 bases are TGTGCCAGTAGACCAGCGGGTTCCTACGAG. Its translation is CASRPAGSYE. The full-length CDR3 reads as CASRPAGSYEQYF.

With regard to this clone: The observed sequence ends 3 residues before the CDR3 terminus, with the missing tail filled in from the germline J gene. The genes are TRBV7-8 and TRBJ2-7; TRBD2 matches at 8 bases. The germline V gene has CDR1 SGHVS and CDR2 FQNEAQ. V was pared by 5 bases and J by 6 bases, with 15 bases of the junction left unmatched. The length of the CDR3 is 16 residues. The CDR3 bases that were read are TGTGCCAGCAGCCCGATGGGACTAGGGAACCCCTCCGAG. This gives the protein CASSPMGLGNPSE. The whole CDR3 is CASSPMGLGNPSEQYF.

This clone has only a few counts. The CDR3 extends 3 residues past the end of the read, so its final part is completed from the germline J gene. The gene calls are TRBV7-9 and TRBJ2-5; possibly TRBD1 for D (5 bases). Per germline, CDR1 SEHNR and CDR2 FQNEAQ (reference sequence). The length of the CDR3 is 13 residues. Between the trimmed V and J ends, which lost 3 bases and 2 bases, there was a span of 7 bases. The CDR3 DNA, read in part, is TGTGCCAGCAGCTTGCAGGGACAAGAGACC. Amino acids: CASSLQGQET. The entire CDR3 protein is CASSLQGQETQYF.

This clone was observed a handful of times. The read comes to an end 3 residues before the CDR3 does, leaving the germline J gene to fill in the end. This rearrangement joins TRBV11-2 to TRBJ2-7; 9 bases line up with TRBD1. The CDR3 length is 15 residues. The germline gives CDR1 SGHAT, CDR2 FQNNGV. V trimming: 2 bases; J trimming: 1 base; junction bases outside the gene matches: 3. The CDR3 DNA, read in part, is TGTGCCAGCAGCTTACTGGGACAGGGTTCCTACGAG. Its protein is CASSLLGQGSYE. The whole CDR3 protein reads CASSLLGQGSYEQYF.

This clone was seen repeatedly, ten times or more. The CDR3 end falls 3 residues outside the read, so it is completed with the germline J gene. This chain joins TRBV7-9 and TRBJ1-4; no definite D call. CDR3 size: 15 residues. In germline, CDR1 is SEHNR, CDR2 FQNEAQ (reference sequence). Trimming shortened V by 6 bases and J by 0 bases, and 11 bases separated the two germline ends. The CDR3 bases that were read are TGTGCCAGCAGTGGCAGGTCTTCAACTAATGAAAAA. This codes for CASSGRSSTNEK. The full CDR3 is CASSGRSSTNEKLFF.

This clone appeared many times. The sequence runs out 3 residues before the end of the CDR3; the remainder is reconstructed from the germline J gene. The rearrangement links TRBV7-9 to TRBJ2-2; weak D call: TRBD1 (7 bases). Germline values: CDR1 SEHNR, CDR2 FQNEAQ (reference sequence). The CDR3 length is 15 residues. The germline V and J ends were trimmed by 8 bases and 3 bases, with 16 bases remaining between them. Here the CDR3 reads CASRRGRGDTGELFF. Partial CDR3 DNA: TGTGCCAGCCGCCGGGGCAGGGGGGACACCGGGGAG.

This clone has just a few counts. The missing CDR3 end, 3 residues past where the read stops, is filled in from the germline J gene. This rearrangement joins TRBV19 to TRBJ2-7; TRBD1 might be the D (5 bases). Per the germline V gene, CDR1 is LNHDA and CDR2 is SQIVND (reference sequence). The CDR3 covers 16 residues. V lost 5 bases and J lost 5, with 22 bases in between. Partial CDR3 DNA: TGTGCCAGTAGTCCGCCACGTCCCCAGGGAATCAACGAG. Translation: CASSPPRPQGINE. The entire CDR3 reads CASSPPRPQGINEQYF. The whole variable domain, filled in from reference TRBV19 and TRBJ2-7, reads DGGITQSPKYLFRKEGQNVTLSCEQNLNHDAMYWYRQDPGQGLRLIYYSQIVNDFQKGDIAEGYSVSREKKESFPLTVTSAQKNPTAFYLCASSPPRPQGINEQYFGPGTRLTVT.